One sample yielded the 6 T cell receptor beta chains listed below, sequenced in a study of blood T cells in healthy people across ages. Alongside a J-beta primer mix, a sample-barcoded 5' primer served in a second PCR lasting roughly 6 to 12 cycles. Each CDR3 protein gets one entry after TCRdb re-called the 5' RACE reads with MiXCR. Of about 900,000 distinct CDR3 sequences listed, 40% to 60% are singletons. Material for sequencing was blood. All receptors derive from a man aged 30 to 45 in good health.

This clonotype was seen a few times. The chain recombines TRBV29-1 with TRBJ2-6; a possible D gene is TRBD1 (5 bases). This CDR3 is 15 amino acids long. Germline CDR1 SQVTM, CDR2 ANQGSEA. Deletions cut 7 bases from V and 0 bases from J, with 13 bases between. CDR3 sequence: CSGSTADSGANVLTF. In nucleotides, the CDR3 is TGCAGCGGGTCGACAGCTGACTCTGGGGCCAACGTCCTGACTTTC.

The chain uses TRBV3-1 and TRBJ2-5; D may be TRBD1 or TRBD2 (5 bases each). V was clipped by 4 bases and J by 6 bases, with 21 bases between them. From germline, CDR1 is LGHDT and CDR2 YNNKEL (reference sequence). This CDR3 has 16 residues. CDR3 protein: CASSLMGRGKGQTQYF. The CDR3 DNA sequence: TGTGCCAGCAGCCTTATGGGTCGAGGAAAGGGACAGACCCAGTACTTC.

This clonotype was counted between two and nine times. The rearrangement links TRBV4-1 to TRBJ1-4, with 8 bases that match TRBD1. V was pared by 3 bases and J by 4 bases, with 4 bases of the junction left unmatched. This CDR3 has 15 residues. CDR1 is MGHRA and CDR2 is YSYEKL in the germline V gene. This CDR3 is CASSQSDRDNEKLFF. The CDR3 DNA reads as TGCGCCAGCAGCCAGTCGGACAGGGATAATGAAAAACTGTTTTTT.

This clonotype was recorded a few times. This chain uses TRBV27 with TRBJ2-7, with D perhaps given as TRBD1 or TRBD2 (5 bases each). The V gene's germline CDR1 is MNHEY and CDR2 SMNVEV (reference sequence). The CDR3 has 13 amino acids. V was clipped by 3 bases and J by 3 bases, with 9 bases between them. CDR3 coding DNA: TGTGCCAGCAGTTTCGGGGCCTACTACGAGCAGTACTTC. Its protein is CASSFGAYYEQYF.

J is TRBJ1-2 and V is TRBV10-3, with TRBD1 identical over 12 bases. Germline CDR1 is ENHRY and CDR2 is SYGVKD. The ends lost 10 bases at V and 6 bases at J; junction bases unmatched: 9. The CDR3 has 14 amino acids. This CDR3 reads CASSGTGGRDGYTF. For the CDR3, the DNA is TGTGCCAGTTCCGGGACAGGGGGCCGAGATGGCTACACCTTC.

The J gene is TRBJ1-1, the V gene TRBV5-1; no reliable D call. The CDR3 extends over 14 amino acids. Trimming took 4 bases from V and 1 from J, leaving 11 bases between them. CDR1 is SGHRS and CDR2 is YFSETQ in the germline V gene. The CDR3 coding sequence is TGCGCCAGCAGCCACACAGCGGGGAACACTGAAGCTTTCTTT. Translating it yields CASSHTAGNTEAFF. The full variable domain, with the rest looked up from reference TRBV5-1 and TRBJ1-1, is KAGVTQTPRYLIKTRGQQVTLSCSPISGHRSVSWYQQTPGQGLQFLFEYFSETQRNKGNFPGRFSGRQFSNSRSEMNVSTLELGDSALYLCASSHTAGNTEAFFGQGTRLTVV.